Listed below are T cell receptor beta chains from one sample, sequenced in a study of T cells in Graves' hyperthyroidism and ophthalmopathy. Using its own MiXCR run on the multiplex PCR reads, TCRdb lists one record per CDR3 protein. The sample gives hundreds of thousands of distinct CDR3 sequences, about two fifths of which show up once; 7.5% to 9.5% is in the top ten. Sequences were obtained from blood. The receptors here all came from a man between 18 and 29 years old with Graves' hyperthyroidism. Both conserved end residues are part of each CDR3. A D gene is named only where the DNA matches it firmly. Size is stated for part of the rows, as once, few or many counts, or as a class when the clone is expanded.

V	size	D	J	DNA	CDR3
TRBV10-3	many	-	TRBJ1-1	TGTGCCATCAGTGAGGTGGGCACTGAAGCTTTCTTT	CAISEVGTEAFF
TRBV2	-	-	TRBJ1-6	TGTGCCAGCAGCCAGGGGCCGGGATATTCACCCCTCCACTTT	CASSQGPGYSPLHF
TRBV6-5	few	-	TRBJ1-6	TGTGCCGTCGGGGCAACGCTCCACTTT	CAVGATLHF
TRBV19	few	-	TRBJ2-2	TGTGCCAGTAGTATAGGGGGGGACGCCGGGGAGCTGTTTTTT	CASSIGGDAGELFF
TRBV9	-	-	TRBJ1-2	TGTGCCGGCAGCGAAGGGCGAGAGGCTTATGGCTACACCTTC	CAGSEGREAYGYTF
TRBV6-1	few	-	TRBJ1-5	TGTGCCAGCAGTGAACTTGCGGGACATCAGCCCCAGCATTTT	CASSELAGHQPQHF
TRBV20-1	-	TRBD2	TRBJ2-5	TGCAGTGCTAGAGATCCCCGGGCGGGGGGAGAGACCCAGTACTTC	CSARDPRAGGETQYF
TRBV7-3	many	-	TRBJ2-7	TGTGCCAGCAGCTCCGCGCCAGGGGCCGAGCAGTACTTC	CASSSAPGAEQYF
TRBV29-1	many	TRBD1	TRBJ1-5	TGCAGCGTGGCCACAGGGGCGAACGATCAGCCCCAGCATTTT	CSVATGANDQPQHF
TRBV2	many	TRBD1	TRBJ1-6	TGTGCCCTCGCTCGACAGGGGGCGACGAATTCACCCCTCCACTTT	CALARQGATNSPLHF
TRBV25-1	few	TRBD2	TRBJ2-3	TGTGCCAGCAGTGATCCTAGCGGGAGACCAGATACGCAGTATTTT	CASSDPSGRPDTQYF
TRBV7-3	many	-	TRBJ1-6	TGTGCCAGCAGCTTGGCAGGGCTGGAATCACCCCTCCACTTT	CASSLAGLESPLHF
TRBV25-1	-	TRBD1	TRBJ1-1	TGTGCCAGCAGTGCTCCCCGACAGGGCGTTGGAGCTTTCTTT	CASSAPRQGVGAFF
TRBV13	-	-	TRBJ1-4	TGTGCCAGCAGCGGATCAGGGGAGGCTAATGAAAAACTGTTTTTT	CASSGSGEANEKLFF
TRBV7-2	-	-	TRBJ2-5	TGTGCCAGCAGCTGGAGCAGGGATGGGGAGACCCAGTACTTC	CASSWSRDGETQYF
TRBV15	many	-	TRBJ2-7	TGTGCCACCAGCCGACCAGGGCGGCCCTACGAGCAGTACTTC	CATSRPGRPYEQYF
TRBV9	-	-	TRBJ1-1	TGTGCCAGCAGCGTCCTGGGGGGAGGCATGAACACTGAAGCTTTCTTT	CASSVLGGGMNTEAFF
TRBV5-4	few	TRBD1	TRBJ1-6	TGTGCCAGCCACCCCGGGACAGAAGTGACTCCCCTCCACTTT	CASHPGTEVTPLHF
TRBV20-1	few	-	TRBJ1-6	TGCAGTGCTTTGGCAGTCTCAGGGGATAATTCACCCCTCCACTTT	CSALAVSGDNSPLHF
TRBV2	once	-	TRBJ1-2	TGTGCCAGCAGCATCCCTGATGGCTACACCTTC	CASSIPDGYTF
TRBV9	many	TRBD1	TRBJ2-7	TGTGCCAGCAGCGACGGGACAGGGATCCACGAGCAGTACTTC	CASSDGTGIHEQYF
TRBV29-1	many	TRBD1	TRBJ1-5	TGCAGCGTTGGCGTGGACAGGGATCAGCCCCAGCATTTT	CSVGVDRDQPQHF